These 20 T cell receptor beta chains came from one sample sequenced in a study of CD8 T cells in ankylosing spondylitis. TCRdb analysed the 5' RACE reads with MiXCR anew, one entry per CDR3 protein. Among about 420,000 distinct CDR3 sequences, around 24% were seen once, and the ten largest hold around 16%. Study observations and caveats: Characteristic, it appeared, of ankylosing spondylitis blood was a TCR beta motif of roughly 8 highly homologous variants.

No antigens are known for them. Sequencing was carried out using blood, either unsorted or a sorted T cell fraction (not recorded which). These receptors were collected from a male donor with ankylosing spondylitis.

CDR3 residues: CASSLDQREHGEQYF. The DNA of the CDR3 is TGTGCCAGCAGCTTAGATCAGCGGGAGCATGGCGAGCAGTACTTC. This sequence joins TRBV11-2 and TRBJ2-7, with 8 bases identical to TRBD2. Trimming removed 0 bases from V and 6 bases from J; junction bases left unmatched: 7. CDR3 length: 15 residues. From germline, CDR1 is SGHAT and CDR2 FQNNGV.

This clonotype turned up a few times. This chain links TRBV7-2 with TRBJ2-3; D is possibly TRBD1 (5 bases). The V end lost 5 bases, the J end lost 1 base, and 13 bases lay between the germline ends. CDR1 is SGHTA and CDR2 is FQGNSA in the germline V gene. CDR3 length: 15 residues. The CDR3 region is CASSLGHKGTDTQYF. The CDR3 bases are TGTGCCAGCAGCCTCGGACACAAGGGCACAGATACGCAGTATTTT.

The chain combines TRBV12-3 or TRBV12-4 with TRBJ2-5; no firm D call. V lost 3 bases to trimming and J lost 7 bases, with 9 bases between them. This CDR3 has 12 amino acids. CDR3 sequence (DNA): TGTGCCAGCAGTTTTCCTTGGGGGACCCAGTACTTC. Residues: CASSFPWGTQYF.

This clonotype has just a few counts. This chain links TRBV10-3 with TRBJ1-4; D is unresolved. V gave up 4 bases and J gave up 7 bases, with 19 bases separating them. Per germline, CDR1 ENHRY and CDR2 SYGVKD. This CDR3 has 16 residues. CDR3 amino acids: CAISGSGPSLGEKLFF. As DNA, the CDR3 is TGTGCCATCAGTGGGTCTGGTCCTTCCTTAGGTGAAAAACTGTTTTTT.

The chain joins TRBV2 to TRBJ2-7, with a tentative D call TRBD1 (5 bases). This CDR3 region has 13 residues. Per the germline V gene, CDR1 is SNHLY and CDR2 is FYNNEI. Trimming took 1 base from V and 5 from J, leaving 9 bases between them. The CDR3 reads CASSEVRGHEQYF. CDR3 coding DNA: TGTGCCAGCAGTGAAGTAAGGGGTCACGAGCAGTACTTC.

This chain connects TRBV18 to TRBJ2-4; D ambiguous. This CDR3 region has 15 residues. V lost 0 bases and J lost 0, with 6 bases in between. Germline loops: CDR1 KGHSH, CDR2 LQKENI. The CDR3 region has the DNA TGTGCCAGCTCACCACCGGCCCCAGCCAAAAACATTCAGTACTTC. Its translation: CASSPPAPAKNIQYF. The entire variable domain, with the rest obtained from reference TRBV18 and TRBJ2-4, is as follows: NAGVMQNPRHLVRRRGQEARLRCSPMKGHSHVYWYRQLPEEGLKFMVYLQKENIIDESGMPKERFSAEFPKEGPSILRIQQVVRGDSAAYFCASSPPAPAKNIQYFGAGTRLSVL.

This clonotype was observed a few times. The chain couples TRBV7-8 to TRBJ1-5; possible D gene TRBD1, 5 bases. CDR1 and CDR2 from the germline V gene are SGHVS and FQNEAQ. The ends were cut back, 3 bases at V and 5 bases at J, with 11 bases in the middle. This CDR3 spans 14 amino acids. CDR3 sequence reads: CASSFRGPHQPQHF. CDR3 coding DNA: TGTGCCAGCAGCTTTAGGGGTCCCCATCAGCCCCAGCATTTT.

This clonotype was counted only a few times. This sequence joins TRBV5-1 and TRBJ1-1; 10 positions agree with TRBD1. Germline V CDR1 and CDR2: SGHRS, YFSETQ. The J segment lost 3 bases and the V segment lost 4 bases, leaving 6 bases of the junction unmatched. The CDR3 is 15 residues long. Here the CDR3 reads CASSRTGTGDTEAFF. CDR3 sequence (DNA): TGCGCCAGCAGCAGAACCGGGACAGGGGACACTGAAGCTTTCTTT.

This clonotype has more than one count but fewer than ten. The chain is built from TRBV12-3 or TRBV12-4 and TRBJ1-5, with 7 bases identical to TRBD1. This CDR3 is 16 amino acids long. V was clipped by 5 bases and J by 0 bases; unmatched bases: 7. The CDR3 nucleotides read TGTGCCAGCAGTGCATGGGGACAGCTTAGCAATCAGCCCCAGCATTTT. It codes for CASSAWGQLSNQPQHF.

The chain joins TRBV19 to TRBJ1-2; unclear D gene. V shed 3 bases and J shed 0 bases, with 8 bases lying between them. The CDR3 length is 14 residues. CDR1 is LNHDA and CDR2 is SQIVND in the germline V gene (reference sequence). This CDR3 is CASSITSANYGYTF. The CDR3 nucleotides read TGTGCCAGTAGTATTACAAGTGCTAACTATGGCTACACCTTC.

The chain has TRBV6-1 and TRBJ2-3; TRBD1 aligns across 8 bases. This CDR3 region has 15 residues. J gave up 6 bases and V 5 bases, and 10 bases lay outside the gene matches. In germline, CDR1 is MNHNS, CDR2 SASEGT. The CDR3 DNA reads as TGTGCCAGCAGTCCACCGGACAGGGTCCGCGATACGCAGTATTTT. The encoded protein is CASSPPDRVRDTQYF.

The V and J genes are TRBV24-1 and TRBJ1-5; a weak D match, TRBD1 (5 bases). The V and J ends lost 4 bases and 6 bases respectively, with 9 bases between them. CDR3 length equals 13 residues. The germline V gene encodes CDR1 KGHDR and CDR2 SFDVKD. CDR3 DNA sequence: TGTGCCACCAGTGAACCAGGGTTTCAGCCCCAGCATTTT. Translation: CATSEPGFQPQHF.

There are many counts of this clonotype. The rearrangement joins TRBV7-9 to TRBJ1-1; possibly TRBD1 for D (6 bases). Trimming left V 3 bases short and J 4 bases short, with 9 bases between. The CDR3 loop spans 13 amino acids. Germline V gene data show CDR1 as SEHNR and CDR2 as FQNEAQ (reference sequence). This chain's CDR3 is CASSFRGATEAFF. The CDR3 DNA follows: TGTGCCAGCAGCTTCAGGGGCGCCACTGAAGCTTTCTTT.

A few counts support this clonotype. The rearrangement joins TRBV9 to TRBJ2-1, with D maybe TRBD1 (6 bases). Germline-derived CDR1 and CDR2 are SGDLS and YYNGEE. This CDR3 has 13 residues. V lost 4 bases, J lost 9 bases, and 14 bases lay in between. The CDR3 region has the DNA TGTGCCAGCAGCACACTACAGGGTGTTGAGCAGTTCTTC. It translates to CASSTLQGVEQFF.

The rearrangement joins TRBV5-1 to TRBJ1-2; 7 positions agree with TRBD1. The CDR3 is 15 residues long. V shed 0 bases, J shed 5 bases, and the junction held 7 bases outside the gene matches. Germline CDR1 SGHRS, CDR2 YFSETQ. CDR3 in amino acids: CASSLAVGTDYGYTF. CDR3 DNA sequence: TGCGCCAGCAGCTTGGCGGTCGGGACAGATTATGGCTACACCTTC.

V and J are TRBV3-1 and TRBJ2-2; 10 bases match TRBD2. Looked up from germline, CDR1 is LGHDT and CDR2 is YNNKEL (reference sequence). CDR3 length equals 16 residues. V dropped 3 bases and J dropped 7; count of bases not matched to a gene: 8. The CDR3 loop is CASSQALAGAGGELFF. CDR3 coding DNA: TGTGCCAGCAGCCAGGCTCTAGCGGGAGCGGGCGGGGAGCTGTTTTTT.

V is TRBV19 and J is TRBJ2-1, with TRBD2 identical over 10 bases. Germline V CDR1 and CDR2: LNHDA, SQIVND (reference sequence). CDR3 size: 14 residues. V was pared by 5 bases and J by 7 bases, with 5 bases of the junction left unmatched. This CDR3 is CASSPGLARNEQFF. As DNA, the CDR3 is TGTGCCAGTAGTCCGGGACTAGCGAGGAATGAGCAGTTCTTC.

V usage is TRBV12-3 or TRBV12-4 and J usage is TRBJ2-1; possibly TRBD2 for D (5 bases). V lost 4 bases to trimming and J lost 2 bases, with 6 bases between them. The CDR3 contains 13 residues. The CDR3 sequence: CASSSLAYNEQFF. The CDR3 coding sequence is TGTGCCAGCAGTTCACTAGCCTACAATGAGCAGTTCTTC.

This chain joins TRBV20-1 and TRBJ2-3; D may be TRBD1 or TRBD2 (5 bases each). Trimming shortened V by 5 bases and J by 2 bases, and 11 bases separated the two germline ends. The CDR3 is 13 amino acids. The germline V gene encodes CDR1 DFQATT and CDR2 SNEGSKA (reference sequence). DNA for the CDR3: TGCAGTGCTCCGGGGACCCACACAGATACGCAGTATTTT. It is translated as CSAPGTHTDTQYF.

The chain combines TRBV5-1 with TRBJ1-3; D may be TRBD1 (6 bases). The germline V gene encodes CDR1 SGHRS and CDR2 YFSETQ. There are 13 residues in the CDR3. V gave up 0 bases and J gave up 5 bases, with 6 bases separating them. The CDR3 loop reads CASSLGDRNTIYF. In DNA, the CDR3 is TGCGCCAGCAGCTTGGGGGACAGAAACACCATATATTTT.